The clone carrying this T cell receptor beta chain was counted at least ten times. Its antigen is not known. Diagnosing involved the use of clinical symptoms, serum thyroxine and TRAb, thyroid ultrasound and orbital computed tomography. This record comes from a study of T cells in Graves' hyperthyroidism and ophthalmopathy. Study observations and caveats: Using 13 V-J features, a model discriminated ophthalmopathy from stable hyperthyroidism.

Authors of the study amplified TCR beta CDR3 regions from RNA transcripts. When the TCR CDR3 underwent first-round RT-PCR, the HTBI primer set was used. TCRdb ran MiXCR on the multiplex PCR reads and lists one entry per CDR3 protein. The sample yields roughly 500,000 distinct CDR3 sequences, roughly a quarter seen once. Source material: blood. This TCR was recovered from a woman aged 25 to 39 with Graves' ophthalmopathy.

CDR3 residues: CASSQGFNQPQHF. For the CDR3, the DNA is TGTGCCAGTTCCCAGGGCTTCAATCAGCCCCAGCATTTT. The chain links TRBV28 to TRBJ1-5, with D perhaps matching TRBD1 (5 bases). From germline, CDR1 is MDHEN and CDR2 SYDVKM. Trimming cost V 9 bases and J 3 bases, with 12 bases left between them. CDR3 length equals 13 residues.